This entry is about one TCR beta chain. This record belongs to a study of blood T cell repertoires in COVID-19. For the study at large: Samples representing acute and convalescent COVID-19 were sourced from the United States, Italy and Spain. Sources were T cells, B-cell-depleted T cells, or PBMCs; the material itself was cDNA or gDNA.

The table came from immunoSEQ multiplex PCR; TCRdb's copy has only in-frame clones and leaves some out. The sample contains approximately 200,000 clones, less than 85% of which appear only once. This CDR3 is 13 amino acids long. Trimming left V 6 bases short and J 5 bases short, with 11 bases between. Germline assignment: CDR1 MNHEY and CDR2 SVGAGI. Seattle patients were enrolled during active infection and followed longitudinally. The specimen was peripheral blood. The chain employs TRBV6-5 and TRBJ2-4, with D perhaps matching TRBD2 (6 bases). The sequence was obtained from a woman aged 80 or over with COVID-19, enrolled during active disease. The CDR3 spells CASRSGLQNIQYF. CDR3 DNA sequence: TGTGCCAGCAGATCGGGACTCCAAAACATTCAGTACTTC.